The entry below describes one T cell receptor (beta chain). Antigen: not known. The sample comes from a study of CD8 T cells in ankylosing spondylitis. The TCR beta libraries were generated through quantitative 5'-RACE incorporating molecular barcodes. Via MiXCR, TCRdb re-called the 5' RACE reads, giving one row per CDR3 protein. The repertoire has some 200,000 distinct CDR3 sequences, over 10% of them found once; the top ten carry approximately 15%. Study outcomes and limitations: Some of the motif variants had earlier been found in reactive arthritis patients' fluid and blood. Disease-linked clones were CD8+ and relatively rare in peripheral blood.

Sequencing used blood, either unsorted or a sorted T cell fraction (not recorded which). The receptor was derived from a male donor with ankylosing spondylitis or in good health (not recorded which).

CDR3 sequence reads: CASSYSKRSTDTQYF. Written as DNA, the CDR3 is TGTGCCAGCAGTTACTCGAAGCGGAGCACAGATACGCAGTATTTT. The chain carries TRBV6-5 and TRBJ2-3; the D gene is possibly TRBD2 (5 bases). Germline lookup yields CDR1 MNHEY and CDR2 SVGAGI. The V end lost 0 bases, the J end lost 0 bases, and 7 bases lay between the germline ends. This CDR3 region has 15 residues.